This T cell receptor beta chain was identified in a study of blood T cell repertoires in COVID-19. At the level of the study: Material from acute and convalescent COVID-19 was sourced from the United States, Italy and Spain. The analysed material was cDNA or gDNA that came from T cells, B-cell-depleted T cells, or PBMCs.

The V segment lost 1 base and the J segment 2 bases; nucleotides outside the gene matches: 6. CDR3 length: 16 amino acids. Germline V gene data show CDR1 as SGHTS and CDR2 as YDEGEE. In the study's own analysis: Reference gene primer amplification gave estimated nucleated cell counts. Profiled with immunoSEQ multiplex PCR; TCRdb holds only in-frame clones, not every one. V and J calls and clone size are as listed in that table; D and trimming were resolved from the DNA. The repertoire holds over 100,000 clones, with roughly 80% as singletons. This clone was seen a few times. The sequence was collected from a man aged 55 to 69 with active or convalescent COVID-19. Sequenced material: peripheral blood. The chain employs TRBV5-8 and TRBJ1-5; 7 bases align to TRBD1. CDR3 amino acids: CASSLLGGEGNQPQHF. The CDR3 nucleotides read TGTGCCAGCAGCTTGTTAGGGGGCGAGGGCAATCAGCCCCAGCATTTT.